The 17 T cell receptor beta chains below all came from one sample that was sequenced in a study of T-cell memory formation after mild COVID-19. TCRdb analysed the 5' RACE reads with MiXCR anew, one entry per CDR3 protein. The repertoire holds about 110,000 distinct CDR3 sequences, with 15% to 20% as singletons. The sequencing sample was made of PBMCs or a T cell subset sorted from them (not recorded which). These TCRs come from an adult woman who had mild COVID-19 (a few samples of this study predate the infection). Cell type and time point are not known.

V is TRBV4-3 and J is TRBJ1-1; TRBD1 aligns across 8 bases. The ends lost 4 bases at V and 5 bases at J; junction bases unmatched: 9. The CDR3 is made up of 15 amino acids. CDR1 is LGHNA, CDR2 YSLEER, per germline. CDR3 bases: TGCGCCAGCAGCCCTGGACAGGGCTTGGGGACTGAAGCTTTCTTT. It codes for CASSPGQGLGTEAFF.

The chain joins TRBV3-1 to TRBJ1-5; possibly TRBD1 for D (5 bases). The CDR3 is 13 amino acids. V was trimmed by 2 bases and J by 11 bases, leaving 13 bases between them. The germline CDR1 and CDR2 sequences are LGHDT and YNNKEL (reference sequence). In DNA form, the CDR3 reads TGTGCCAGCAGCCAAATGGCGCAGGGAGCCCAGCATTTT. This gives the protein CASSQMAQGAQHF.

This clonotype showed up just a few times. This chain links TRBV4-2 with TRBJ2-7; 11 positions agree with TRBD2. Germline values: CDR1 LGHNA, CDR2 YNFKEQ. The ends lost 0 bases at V and 1 base at J; junction bases unmatched: 5. CDR3 length: 17 residues. As DNA, the CDR3 is TGTGCCAGCAGCCAAGAAACCCGACTAGCGGGGTCCTACGAGCAGTACTTC. Residues: CASSQETRLAGSYEQYF.

The genes are TRBV20-1 and TRBJ1-5; 7 bases are a match to TRBD1. The CDR3 totals 15 residues. After removal of 0 bases from V and 3 bases from J, the junction contained 5 bases not matched to a gene. CDR1 DFQATT and CDR2 SNEGSKA come from the germline V gene (reference sequence). The CDR3 nucleotides are TGCAGTGCTAGAGATCGGGACAGCAACAATCAGCCCCAGCATTTT. Protein product: CSARDRDSNNQPQHF.

This clonotype was observed many times. This rearrangement joins TRBV20-1 to TRBJ2-7; TRBD2 aligns across 14 bases. The CDR3 is 16 amino acids. The germline CDR1 and CDR2 sequences are DFQATT and SNEGSKA (reference sequence). Trimming removed 6 bases from V and 2 bases from J; junction bases left unmatched: 9. Here the CDR3 DNA reads TGCAGTGCGCCGGGACTAGCGGGGGCTTCCCCCTACGAGCAGTACTTC. This codes for CSAPGLAGASPYEQYF.

This clonotype was seen a handful of times. The chain links TRBV4-3 to TRBJ2-3; D is unresolved. This CDR3 contains 16 residues. Between the trimmed V and J ends, which lost 0 bases and 3 bases, there was a span of 13 bases. Germline CDR1 reads LGHNA; CDR2 reads YSLEER. CDR3 protein: CASSQDGSARTDTQYF. The CDR3 DNA reads as TGCGCCAGCAGCCAAGATGGTTCCGCTAGAACAGATACGCAGTATTTT.

This clonotype showed up just a few times. This chain's CDR3 is CSVPAGTPQQGAFF. As DNA, the CDR3 is TGCAGCGTTCCAGCCGGGACACCTCAACAGGGGGCTTTCTTT. The rearrangement uses TRBV29-1 and TRBJ1-1, with TRBD1 identical over 7 bases. The CDR3 extends over 14 amino acids. The V and J ends lost 5 bases and 11 bases, in that order; junction bases with no gene match: 17. CDR1 is SQVTM, CDR2 ANQGSEA, per germline.

The rearrangement links TRBV4-1 to TRBJ1-2; tentative D call: TRBD1 (6 bases). The V end was cut by 1 base, the J end by 2 bases, with 8 bases between. The CDR3 is 14 residues long. Germline-derived CDR1 and CDR2 are MGHRA and YSYEKL. Here the CDR3 reads CASSQGGGNYGYTF. The CDR3 bases are TGCGCCAGCAGCCAAGGAGGGGGAAACTATGGCTACACCTTC.

There are a few counts of this clonotype. The chain recombines TRBV7-8 with TRBJ2-3; 8 bases match TRBD2. The V gene's germline CDR1 is SGHVS and CDR2 FQNEAQ. CDR3 length: 15 amino acids. Trimming at V came to 0 bases and at J to 7 bases, leaving 6 bases not matched to a gene. The DNA of the CDR3 is TGTGCCAGCAGCTTAGCGTTGACTAGCGAACATACGCAGTATTTT. As protein: CASSLALTSEHTQYF.

V is TRBV4-1 and J is TRBJ1-1; perhaps TRBD1 as D (5 bases). Germline lookup yields CDR1 MGHRA and CDR2 YSYEKL. V was pared by 1 base and J by 3 bases, with 12 bases between. This CDR3 contains 15 residues. CDR3 sequence reads: CASSQAAGSYTEAFF. CDR3 nucleotide sequence: TGCGCCAGCAGCCAAGCGGCAGGGTCGTACACTGAAGCTTTCTTT.

V is TRBV27 and J is TRBJ2-1, with 9 bases fitting TRBD1. Trimming cost V 5 bases and J 8 bases; bases outside gene matches: 10. CDR3 length: 15 amino acids. Germline V lookup: CDR1 MNHEY, CDR2 SMNVEV (reference sequence). The DNA of the CDR3 is TGTGCCAGCAGTCCCCGACAGGGGGTTTTTTATGAGCAGTTCTTC. This codes for CASSPRQGVFYEQFF.

This clonotype has ten or more counts. The chain couples TRBV13 to TRBJ2-3; no firm D call. Germline lookup yields CDR1 PRHDT and CDR2 FYEKMQ (reference sequence). V gave up 1 base and J gave up 3 bases, with 5 bases separating them. This CDR3 is 13 amino acids long. The CDR3 protein is CASSLAETDTQYF. CDR3 coding DNA: TGTGCCAGCAGCTTAGCCGAAACAGATACGCAGTATTTT.

This clonotype was observed a few times. The V call is TRBV11-2, the J call TRBJ1-1; possibly TRBD1 for D (6 bases). The CDR3 runs to 15 residues. V was pared by 5 bases and J by 7 bases, with 20 bases between. Looked up from germline, CDR1 is SGHAT and CDR2 is FQNNGV. CDR3 sequence: CASSPVQGRGNEAFF. CDR3 in DNA: TGTGCCAGCAGCCCCGTACAGGGACGAGGGAATGAAGCTTTCTTT.

This clonotype was seen a handful of times. The chain joins TRBV30 to TRBJ2-7; TRBD2 might be the D (5 bases). Trimming removed 3 bases at V and 13 bases at J, with 16 bases between. This CDR3 has 11 amino acids. CDR1 is GTSNPN and CDR2 is SVGIG in the germline V gene (reference sequence). DNA for the CDR3: TGTGCCTGGAGAGTGTCCGGTAGCGACTACTTC. Its protein is CAWRVSGSDYF.

V is TRBV29-1 and J is TRBJ1-2; D gene uncertain. Trimming left V 3 bases short and J 2 bases short, with 10 bases between. Germline V gene lookup returns CDR1 SQVTM and CDR2 ANQGSEA. The CDR3 loop spans 13 amino acids. This CDR3 is CSVDDGQNYGYTF. As DNA, the CDR3 is TGCAGCGTTGATGACGGGCAGAACTATGGCTACACCTTC.

The chain links TRBV2 to TRBJ1-1; the D is unclear. This CDR3 has 15 residues. Trimming removed 2 bases from V and 0 bases from J, with 10 bases in between. The V gene's germline CDR1 is SNHLY and CDR2 FYNNEI. The CDR3 here is CASSEIRVMNTEAFF. CDR3 nucleotide sequence: TGTGCCAGCAGTGAAATACGGGTCATGAACACTGAAGCTTTCTTT.

The chain uses TRBV6-5 and TRBJ1-2; no firm D call. V lost 0 bases and J 4 bases, leaving 9 bases between the germline ends. CDR3 size: 14 residues. The V gene's germline CDR1 is MNHEY and CDR2 SVGAGI. CDR3 residues: CASSYSKGFYGYTF. The CDR3 region has the DNA TGTGCCAGCAGTTACTCGAAAGGGTTCTATGGCTACACCTTC.